This T cell receptor beta chain appears in the sequencing data of a study of shared clonotypes between healthy human individuals. With ten immunoSEQ deep assay plates, unsorted PBMC DNA underwent sequencing. The assay was immunoSEQ multiplex PCR, and TCRdb's table has in-frame clones only and misses some. The sample lists roughly 490,000 clones, roughly 78% occurring once. Study-level results: Only blood was sampled; tissue repertoires likely differ.

On this clone: Its target is not known.

Roughly 82 million PBMCs served as the genomic DNA source for unsorted samples. The sequencing input was PBMCs. The sequence came from a woman in her 40s in good health. Some clones in this sample may be carry-over from other donors' samples.

The CDR3, as DNA: TGCAGCGTTGCAGGACTAGCACCCGATACGCAGTATTTT. As protein: CSVAGLAPDTQYF. The chain carries TRBV29-1 and TRBJ2-3; TRBD2 aligns across 8 bases. J gave up 6 bases and V 4 bases, and 6 bases lay outside the gene matches. The CDR3 is made up of 13 amino acids. Germline V gives CDR1 SQVTM, CDR2 ANQGSEA.